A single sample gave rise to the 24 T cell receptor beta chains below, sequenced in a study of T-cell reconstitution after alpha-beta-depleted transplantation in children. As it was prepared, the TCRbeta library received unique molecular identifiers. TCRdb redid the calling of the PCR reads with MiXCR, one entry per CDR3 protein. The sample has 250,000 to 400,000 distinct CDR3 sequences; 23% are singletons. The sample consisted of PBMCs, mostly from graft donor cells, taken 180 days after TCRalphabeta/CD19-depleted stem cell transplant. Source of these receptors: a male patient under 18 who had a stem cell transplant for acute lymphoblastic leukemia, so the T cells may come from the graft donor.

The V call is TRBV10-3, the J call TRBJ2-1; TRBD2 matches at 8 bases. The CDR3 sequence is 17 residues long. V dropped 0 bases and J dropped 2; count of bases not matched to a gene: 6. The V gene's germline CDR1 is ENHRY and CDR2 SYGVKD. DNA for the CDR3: TGTGCCATCAGTGAGTCCAAAGCGGGAGACCCCTACAATGAGCAGTTCTTC. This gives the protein CAISESKAGDPYNEQFF.

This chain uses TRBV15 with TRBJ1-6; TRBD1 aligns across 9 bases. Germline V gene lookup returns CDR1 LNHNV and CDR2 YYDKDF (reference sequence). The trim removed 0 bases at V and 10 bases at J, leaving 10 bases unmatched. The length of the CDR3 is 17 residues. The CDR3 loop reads CATSRDLTGGNGSPLHF. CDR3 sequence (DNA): TGTGCCACCAGCAGAGATTTGACAGGGGGAAACGGATCACCCCTCCACTTT. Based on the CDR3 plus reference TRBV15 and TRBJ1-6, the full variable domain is DAMVIQNPRYQVTQFGKPVTLSCSQTLNHNVMYWYQQKSSQAPKLLFHYYDKDFNNEADTPDNFQSRRPNTSFCFLDIRSPGLGDTAMYLCATSRDLTGGNGSPLHFGNGTRLTVT.

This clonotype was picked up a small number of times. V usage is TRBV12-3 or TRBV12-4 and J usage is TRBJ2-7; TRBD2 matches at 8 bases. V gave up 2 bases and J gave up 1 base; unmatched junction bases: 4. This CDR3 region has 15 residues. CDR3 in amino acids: CASSLQRERSYEQYF. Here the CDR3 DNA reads TGTGCCAGCAGTTTACAGCGGGAGAGGTCCTACGAGCAGTACTTC.

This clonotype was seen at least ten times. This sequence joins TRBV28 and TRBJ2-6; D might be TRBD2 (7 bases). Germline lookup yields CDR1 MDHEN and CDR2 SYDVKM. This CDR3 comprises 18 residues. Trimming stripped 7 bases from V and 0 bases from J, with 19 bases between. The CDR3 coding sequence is TGTGCCAGCATAAGGGGGGGACACTTATCCTCTGGGGCCAACGTCCTGACTTTC. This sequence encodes CASIRGGHLSSGANVLTF.

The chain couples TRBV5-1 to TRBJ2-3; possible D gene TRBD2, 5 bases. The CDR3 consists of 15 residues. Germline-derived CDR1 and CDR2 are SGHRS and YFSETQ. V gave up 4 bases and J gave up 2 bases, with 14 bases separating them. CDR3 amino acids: CASSADILATDTQYF. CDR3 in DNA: TGCGCCAGCAGCGCCGACATCCTAGCCACAGATACGCAGTATTTT.

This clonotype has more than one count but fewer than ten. The CDR3 sequence is CASSLTGPRDSYGYTF. The CDR3 nucleotides read TGTGCCAGCAGTTTAACTGGACCCCGGGACAGCTATGGCTACACCTTC. The V gene is TRBV6-5, the J gene TRBJ1-2; 7 positions match TRBD1. V gave up 4 bases and J gave up 4 bases; unmatched junction bases: 12. Germline V gene data show CDR1 as MNHEY and CDR2 as SVGAGI. The CDR3 contains 16 residues.

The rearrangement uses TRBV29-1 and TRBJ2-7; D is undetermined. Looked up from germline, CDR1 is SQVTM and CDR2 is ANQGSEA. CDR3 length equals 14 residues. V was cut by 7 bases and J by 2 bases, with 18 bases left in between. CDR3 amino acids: CSAPLPVPPYEQYF. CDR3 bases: TGCAGCGCTCCTTTACCAGTGCCTCCCTACGAGCAGTACTTC.

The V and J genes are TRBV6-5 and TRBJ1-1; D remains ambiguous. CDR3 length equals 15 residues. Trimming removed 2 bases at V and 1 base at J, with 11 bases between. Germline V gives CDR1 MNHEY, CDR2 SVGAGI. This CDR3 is CASSYNRGSNTEAFF. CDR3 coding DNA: TGTGCCAGCAGTTACAACCGAGGTTCGAACACTGAAGCTTTCTTT.

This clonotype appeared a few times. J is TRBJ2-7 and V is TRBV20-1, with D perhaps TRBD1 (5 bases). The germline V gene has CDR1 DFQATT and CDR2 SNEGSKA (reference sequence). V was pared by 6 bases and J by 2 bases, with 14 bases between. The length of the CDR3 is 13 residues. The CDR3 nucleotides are TGCAGTGCAAAGACAGCCTCTCCCTACGAGCAGTACTTC. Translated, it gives CSAKTASPYEQYF.

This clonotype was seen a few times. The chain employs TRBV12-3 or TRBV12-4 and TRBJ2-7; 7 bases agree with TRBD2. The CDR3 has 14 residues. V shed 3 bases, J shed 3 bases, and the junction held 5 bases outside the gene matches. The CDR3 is CASSLGGGNYEQYF. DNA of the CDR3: TGTGCCAGCAGTTTGGGGGGAGGGAACTACGAGCAGTACTTC.

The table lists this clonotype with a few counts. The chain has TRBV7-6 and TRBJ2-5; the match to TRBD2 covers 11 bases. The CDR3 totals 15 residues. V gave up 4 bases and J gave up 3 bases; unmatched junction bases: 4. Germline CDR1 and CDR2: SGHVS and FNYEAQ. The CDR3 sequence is CASSSASGRKETQYF. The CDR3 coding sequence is TGTGCCAGCAGCTCAGCTAGCGGGAGGAAAGAGACCCAGTACTTC.

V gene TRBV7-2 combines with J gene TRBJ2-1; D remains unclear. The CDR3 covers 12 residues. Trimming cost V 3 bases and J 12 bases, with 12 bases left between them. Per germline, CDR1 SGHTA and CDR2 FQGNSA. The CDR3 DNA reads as TGTGCCAGCAGCTTTATGGGAAAGCTGCAGTTCTTC. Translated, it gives CASSFMGKLQFF.

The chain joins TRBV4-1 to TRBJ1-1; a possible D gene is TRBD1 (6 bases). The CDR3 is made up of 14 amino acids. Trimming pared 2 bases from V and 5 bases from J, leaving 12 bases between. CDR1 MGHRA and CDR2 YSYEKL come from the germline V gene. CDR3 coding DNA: TGCGCCAGCAGCCAACCAGGGGTGAGGACTGAAGCTTTCTTT. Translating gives CASSQPGVRTEAFF.

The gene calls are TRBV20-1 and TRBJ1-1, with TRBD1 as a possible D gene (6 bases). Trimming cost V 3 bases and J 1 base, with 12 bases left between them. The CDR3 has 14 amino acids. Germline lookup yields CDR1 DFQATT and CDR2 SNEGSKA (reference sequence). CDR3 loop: CSARAGTRNTEAFF. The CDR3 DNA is TGCAGTGCTAGGGCCGGGACAAGGAACACTGAAGCTTTCTTT.

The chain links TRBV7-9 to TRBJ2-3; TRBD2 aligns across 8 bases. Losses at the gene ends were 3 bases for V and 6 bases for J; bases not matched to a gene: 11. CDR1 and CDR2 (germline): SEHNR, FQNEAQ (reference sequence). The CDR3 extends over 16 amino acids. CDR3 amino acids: CASSFAVSSGFDTQYF. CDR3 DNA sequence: TGTGCCAGCAGCTTCGCTGTGTCTAGCGGGTTTGATACGCAGTATTTT.

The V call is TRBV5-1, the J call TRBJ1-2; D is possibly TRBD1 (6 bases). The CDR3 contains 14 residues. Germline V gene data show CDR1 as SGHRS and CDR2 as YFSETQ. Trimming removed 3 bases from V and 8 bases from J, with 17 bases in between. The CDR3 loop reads CASSWSGQPGGYTF. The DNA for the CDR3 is TGCGCCAGCAGCTGGTCCGGACAGCCAGGGGGCTACACCTTC.

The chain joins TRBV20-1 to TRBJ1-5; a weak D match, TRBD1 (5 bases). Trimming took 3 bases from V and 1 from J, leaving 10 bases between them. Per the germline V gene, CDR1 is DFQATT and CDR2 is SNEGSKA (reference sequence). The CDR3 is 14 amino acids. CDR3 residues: CSASRPGSNQPQHF. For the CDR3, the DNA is TGCAGTGCTAGTCGGCCAGGGAGCAATCAGCCCCAGCATTTT.

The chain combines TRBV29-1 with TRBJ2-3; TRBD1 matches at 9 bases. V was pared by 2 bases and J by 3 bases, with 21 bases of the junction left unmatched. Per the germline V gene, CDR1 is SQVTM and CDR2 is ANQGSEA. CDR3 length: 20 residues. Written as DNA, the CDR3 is TGCAGCGTTGAATCAGGAGGGGGGACAGGGTTCCCCGGGCCTACAGATACGCAGTATTTT. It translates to CSVESGGGTGFPGPTDTQYF.

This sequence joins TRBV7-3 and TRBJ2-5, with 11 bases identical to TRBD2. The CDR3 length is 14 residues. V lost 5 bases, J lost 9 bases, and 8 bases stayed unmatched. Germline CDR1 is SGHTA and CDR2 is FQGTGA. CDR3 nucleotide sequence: TGTGCCAGCAGCCCGGTGATAGCGGGAGGGCCCCAGTACTTC. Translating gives CASSPVIAGGPQYF.

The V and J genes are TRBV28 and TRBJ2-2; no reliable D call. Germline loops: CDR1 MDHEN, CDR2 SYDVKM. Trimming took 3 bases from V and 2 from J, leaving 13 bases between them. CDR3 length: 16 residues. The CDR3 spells CASSLRQFFNTGELFF. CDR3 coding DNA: TGTGCCAGCAGTTTGAGGCAGTTCTTTAACACCGGGGAGCTGTTTTTT. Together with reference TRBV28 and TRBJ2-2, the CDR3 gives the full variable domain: DVKVTQSSRYLVKRTGEKVFLECVQDMDHENMFWYRQDPGLGLRLIYFSYDVKMKEKGDIPEGYSVSREKKERFSLILESASTNQTSMYLCASSLRQFFNTGELFFGEGSRLTVL.

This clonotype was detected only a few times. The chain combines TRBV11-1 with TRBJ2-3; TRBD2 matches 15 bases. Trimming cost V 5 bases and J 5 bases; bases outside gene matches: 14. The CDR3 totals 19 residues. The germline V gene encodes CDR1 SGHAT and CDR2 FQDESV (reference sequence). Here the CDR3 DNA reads TGTGCCAGCAGCCTCGGACTAGCGGGAGGGTCCTCCTCAGGAGATACGCAGTATTTT. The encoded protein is CASSLGLAGGSSSGDTQYF.

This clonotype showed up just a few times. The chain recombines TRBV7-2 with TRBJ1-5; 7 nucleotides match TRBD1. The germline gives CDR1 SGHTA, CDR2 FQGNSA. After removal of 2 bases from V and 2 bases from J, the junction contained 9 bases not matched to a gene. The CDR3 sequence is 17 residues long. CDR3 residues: CASSLTPYTGGNQPQHF. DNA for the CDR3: TGTGCCAGCAGCTTAACGCCCTACACAGGGGGCAATCAGCCCCAGCATTTT.

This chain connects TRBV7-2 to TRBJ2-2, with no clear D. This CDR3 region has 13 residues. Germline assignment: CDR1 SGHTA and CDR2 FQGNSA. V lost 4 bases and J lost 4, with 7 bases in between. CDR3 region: CASSSMPTGELFF. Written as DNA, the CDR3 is TGTGCCAGCAGCTCCATGCCCACCGGGGAGCTGTTTTTT.

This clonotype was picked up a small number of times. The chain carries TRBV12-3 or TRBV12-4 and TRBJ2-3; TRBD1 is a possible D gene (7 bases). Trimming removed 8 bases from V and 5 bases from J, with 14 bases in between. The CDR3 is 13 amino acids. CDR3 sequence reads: CASVIQGGDTQYF. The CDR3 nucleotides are TGTGCCAGCGTCATCCAGGGGGGAGATACGCAGTATTTT.